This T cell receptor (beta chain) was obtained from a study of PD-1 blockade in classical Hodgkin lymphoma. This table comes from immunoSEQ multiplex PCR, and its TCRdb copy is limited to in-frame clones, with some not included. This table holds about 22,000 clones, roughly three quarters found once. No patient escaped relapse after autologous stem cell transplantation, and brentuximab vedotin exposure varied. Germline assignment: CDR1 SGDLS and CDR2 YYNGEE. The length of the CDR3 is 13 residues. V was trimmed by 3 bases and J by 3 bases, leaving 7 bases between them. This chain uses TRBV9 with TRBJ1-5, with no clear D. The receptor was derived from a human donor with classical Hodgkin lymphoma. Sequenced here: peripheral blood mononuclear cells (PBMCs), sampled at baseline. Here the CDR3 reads CASSGEDNQPQHF. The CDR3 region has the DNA TGTGCCAGCAGCGGTGAGGACAATCAGCCCCAGCATTTT.